This T cell receptor beta chain came from a study of blood T cells in healthy people across ages. Whole-study findings and limits: There were more naive CD4+ cells and higher diversity in long-lived donors than in aged donors.

V was pared by 1 base and J by 11 bases, with 12 bases between. CDR1 is DFQATT and CDR2 is SNEGSKA in the germline V gene (reference sequence). The CDR3 is 12 amino acids. A remark on this clonotype: Its antigen is currently unknown.

With a J-beta primer mix and a sample-barcoded 5' primer, a second PCR ran roughly 7 to 11 cycles. TCRdb ran MiXCR on the 5' RACE reads and lists one entry per CDR3 protein. The table lists over a million distinct CDR3 sequences, 35% to 45% of them singletons, with around 4% in the top ten. The clonotype was recovered from a young woman in good health. The sequenced sample consisted of blood. This chain connects TRBV20-1 to TRBJ2-1; D possibly matches TRBD1 or TRBD2 (6 bases each). The chain's CDR3 is CSARGLGGQQFF. The DNA of the CDR3 is TGCAGTGCTAGAGGACTCGGGGGCCAGCAGTTCTTC.